Listed below are T cell receptor beta chains from one sample, sequenced in a study of cytomegalovirus exposure and HLA in healthy donors. Clones were read by immunoSEQ multiplex PCR, and TCRdb kept only the in-frame ones, dropping some. The table has roughly 150,000 clones, roughly three quarters seen once; the top ten hold 7%. Source material: PBMCs. Receptors originate from a woman between 35 and 50 years old in good health and CMV-seropositive. CDR3s include the opening cysteine and the closing phenylalanine or tryptophan. D genes are given only for firm matches. Clone size, where shown, is once, few, many, or a class for clones that have expanded.

j_gene | v_gene | d_gene | abundance | CDR3aa | CDR3nt
TRBJ2-5 | TRBV2 | TRBD2 | . | CASGGLAGGGETQYF | TGTGCCAGCGGGGGACTAGCGGGGGGCGGTGAGACCCAGTACTTC
TRBJ1-2 | TRBV25-1 | . | . | CASSVGGRGYTF | TGTGCCAGCAGTGTTGGAGGCCGCGGCTACACCTTC
TRBJ1-2 | TRBV30 | . | few | CAWSVGGPPGPGDYGYTF | TGTGCCTGGAGTGTCGGGGGGCCCCCGGGCCCTGGGGACTATGGCTACACCTTC
TRBJ2-2 | TRBV10-2 | TRBD1 | few | CASSERGGRTGELFF | TGCGCCAGCAGTGAGAGAGGGGGCAGAACCGGGGAGCTGTTTTTT
TRBJ1-5 | TRBV30 | TRBD1 | . | CAWNPDRVGQPQHF | TGTGCCTGGAATCCTGACAGGGTCGGTCAGCCCCAGCATTTT
TRBJ2-3 | TRBV27 | TRBD2 | few | CASGPGTIETDTQYF | TGTGCCAGCGGACCCGGGACTATAGAGACAGATACGCAGTATTTT
TRBJ2-3 | TRBV7-3 | TRBD2 | . | CASSHSGRVTDTQYF | TGTGCCAGCAGCCATAGCGGGAGAGTCACAGATACGCAGTATTTT
TRBJ2-3 | TRBV30 | TRBD2 | . | CAWTSGGAVGGDTQYF | TGTGCCTGGACTAGCGGGGGGGCAGTTGGAGGAGATACGCAGTATTTT
TRBJ2-7 | TRBV11-2 | TRBD1 | . | CASSLDRGREQYF | TGTGCCAGCAGCTTAGACAGGGGGCGGGAGCAGTACTTC
TRBJ1-1 | TRBV30 | . | . | CAWRGEVTEAFF | TGTGCCTGGAGGGGGGAGGTCACTGAAGCTTTCTTT
TRBJ1-1 | TRBV7-9 | TRBD1 | . | CASSLGQPGQGTEAFF | TGTGCCAGCAGCTTAGGCCAACCGGGACAGGGGACTGAAGCTTTCTTT
TRBJ1-1 | TRBV5-1 | . | . | CASSLAGKRDTEAFF | TGCGCCAGCAGCTTGGCGGGGAAACGTGACACTGAAGCTTTCTTT
TRBJ2-1 | TRBV13 | TRBD2 | few | CASAGGYNEQFF | TGTGCCAGCGCGGGGGGCTACAATGAGCAGTTCTTC
TRBJ2-7 | TRBV6-4 | TRBD1 | few | CASSAGTGAYEQYF | TGTGCCAGCAGCGCCGGGACAGGGGCATATGAGCAGTACTTC
TRBJ2-1 | TRBV5-1 | TRBD1 | . | CASSWSTGGVNEQFF | TGCGCCAGCAGCTGGTCGACAGGGGGGGTCAATGAGCAGTTCTTC
TRBJ2-4 | TRBV5-1 | TRBD1 | . | CASSTGQGGNIQYF | TGCGCCAGCAGCACGGGACAGGGCGGAAACATTCAGTACTTC
TRBJ2-2 | TRBV29-1 | TRBD2 | . | CSASYGTINTGELFF | TGCAGCGCGAGTTACGGGACTATAAACACCGGGGAGCTGTTTTTT
TRBJ1-5 | TRBV19 | TRBD1 | . | CASSDRGVFSNQPQHF | TGTGCCAGTAGTGACAGGGGAGTTTTTAGCAATCAGCCCCAGCATTTT
TRBJ1-4 | TRBV2 | . | . | CASSARRQPNEKLFF | TGTGCCAGCAGTGCTAGGAGACAGCCTAATGAAAAACTGTTTTTT
TRBJ1-6 | TRBV6-1 | TRBD1 | . | CASSDAGGISPLHF | TGTGCCAGCAGTGACGCAGGGGGGATTTCACCCCTCCACTTT
TRBJ2-2 | TRBV6-1 | TRBD2 | . | CASRPGGLDTGELFF | TGTGCCAGCAGGCCGGGGGGTCTTGACACCGGGGAGCTGTTTTTT
TRBJ1-5 | TRBV5-4 | . | . | CASSLAGAFNQPQHF | TGTGCCAGCAGCTTGGCAGGGGCCTTCAATCAGCCCCAGCATTTT
TRBJ2-3 | TRBV4-2 | TRBD2 | once | CASSQDRSGGTDTQYF | TGTGCCAGCAGCCAAGACCGGAGCGGGGGCACAGATACGCAGTATTTT
TRBJ2-1 | TRBV6-1 | TRBD2 | . | CASSDAIAGGNHEQFF | TGTGCCAGCAGTGATGCTATAGCGGGCGGTAACCATGAGCAGTTCTTC
TRBJ2-5 | TRBV5-1 | TRBD2 | . | CASSLNVGGQETQYF | TGCGCCAGCAGCTTGAACGTCGGGGGGCAAGAGACCCAGTACTTC
TRBJ1-4 | TRBV23-1 | TRBD1 | . | CASSPQFRGQGNEKLFF | TGCGCCAGCAGCCCCCAGTTTAGGGGACAGGGGAATGAAAAACTGTTTTTT
TRBJ2-7 | TRBV7-9 | . | . | CASSWTVYEQYF | TGTGCCAGCAGCTGGACAGTCTACGAGCAGTACTTC
TRBJ2-1 | TRBV29-1 | TRBD1 | . | CSVELMTGVNEQFF | TGCAGCGTCGAATTGATGACAGGGGTCAATGAGCAGTTCTTC